The TCR beta chain under discussion was sequenced for a study of CD4 and CD8 cells across lung adenocarcinoma regions (dated 2018 in TCRdb). Notes on the research overall: To look at intratumor heterogeneity in the T cell receptor repertoire, the study compared tumor centers against tumor margins.

The CDR3 covers 13 residues, taking in both the cysteine and the phenylalanine. Kept here is only the CDR3 DNA, which spans 39 bases and is read in frame from base 1. CDR1 and CDR2 are drawn from the germline V gene: SGHTA, FQGNSA. Receptors were amplified or captured by PCR. The sequencing machine was a HiSeq X Ten. TCRdb reprocessing: public reads trimmed at Q25 with fastp, clones called with MiXCR, in-frame beta chains kept. Rows with a matching CDR3 protein are joined into one entry that keeps the most common DNA and genes. Across this sample there are some 23,000 distinct CDR3 sequences, with roughly half seen only once. The ten largest clones represent less than 50% of the sample. The donors were patients who had localized lung adenocarcinoma, which is a subtype of non-small cell lung cancer. The centers of localized lung adenocarcinomas were where the samples came from. For TCR repertoire analysis, CD8+ T cells from tumor tissue were profiled separately from CD4+ T cells.

This clonotype showed up just a few times. Its binding antigen is unknown. Per-base quality was not reported, and no clone a single base away is much larger than it. The sequencing sample was made of CD8+ T cells from the center of a lung tumor. The sample's cell subset or site label, decoded: tumor center region. The chain was built from TRBV7-2 and TRBJ2-4, and possibly TRBD2, on 5 matching bases. The J call may not be correct, given that the DNA end is closer to TRBJ2-7. The sequence was obtained from a male donor with lung adenocarcinoma. The CD4 and CD8 labels of this study may be unreliable. The CDR3 in this case is CASSPAVSYEQYF. The DNA reads as follows: TGTGCCAGCAGCCCAGCGGTATCCTACGAGCAGTACTTC.